This TCR beta chain was observed in a study of blood T cells in healthy people across ages. Germline V gene sequence: CDR1 SGHRS, CDR2 YFSETQ. The length of the CDR3 is 16 residues. V was pared by 0 bases and J by 3 bases, with 12 bases between. Primed by a sample-barcoded 5' primer and a J-beta primer mix, a second PCR proceeded for roughly 7 to 11 cycles. TCRdb re-derived calls from the 5' RACE reads in MiXCR, one entry per CDR3 protein. The sample yields approximately 810,000 distinct CDR3 sequences, 25% to 30% seen once. This clonotype was seen a few times. The material sequenced was blood. The chain uses TRBV5-1 and TRBJ1-4; D unclear. This TCR derives from a woman of 80 years or more in good health. The CDR3 region has the DNA TGCGCCAGCAGCTTGGGGAGCGCGGCGGCTAATGAAAAACTGTTTTTT. Encoded protein: CASSLGSAAANEKLFF.